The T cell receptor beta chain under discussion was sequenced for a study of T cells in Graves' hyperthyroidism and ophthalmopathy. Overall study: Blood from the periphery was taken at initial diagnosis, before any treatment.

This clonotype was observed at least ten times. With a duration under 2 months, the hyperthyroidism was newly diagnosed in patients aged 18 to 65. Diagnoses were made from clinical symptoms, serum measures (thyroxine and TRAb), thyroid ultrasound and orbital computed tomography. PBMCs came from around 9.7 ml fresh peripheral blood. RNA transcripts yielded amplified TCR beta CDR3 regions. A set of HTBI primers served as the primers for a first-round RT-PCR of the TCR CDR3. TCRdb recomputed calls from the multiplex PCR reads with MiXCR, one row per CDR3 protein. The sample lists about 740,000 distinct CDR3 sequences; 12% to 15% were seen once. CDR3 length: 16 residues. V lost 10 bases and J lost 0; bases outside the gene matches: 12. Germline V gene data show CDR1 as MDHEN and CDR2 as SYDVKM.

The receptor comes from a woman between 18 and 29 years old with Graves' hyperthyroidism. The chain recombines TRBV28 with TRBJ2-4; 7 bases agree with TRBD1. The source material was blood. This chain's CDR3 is CATASLGGLAKNIQYF. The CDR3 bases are TGTGCCACAGCGTCATTAGGGGGCCTAGCCAAAAACATTCAGTACTTC.